Listed below are T cell receptor beta chains from one sample, sequenced in a study of T cell responses to AZD1222 COVID-19 vaccine. Produced via immunoSEQ multiplex PCR; TCRdb's table is partial and in-frame only. The sample has 55,000 to 70,000 clones; 89% are singletons. This specimen was peripheral blood, taken 28 days after the second AZD1222 dose. Source of these receptors: an adult who received the AZD1222 COVID-19 vaccine. CDR3s include the opening cysteine and the closing phenylalanine or tryptophan. D genes are given only for firm matches. Clone size is stated in some rows and not others, as once, few, many or a class when expanded.

TRBV10-3	.	TRBJ1-3	.	CAIMAGLSGNTIYF	TGTGCCATCATGGCCGGGCTCTCTGGAAACACCATATATTTT
TRBV21-1	.	TRBJ1-1	.	CASSKARQGGTEAFF	TGTGCCAGCAGCAAAGCCAGGCAGGGAGGCACTGAAGCTTTCTTT
TRBV5-4	.	TRBJ1-5	.	CASSLAGGNQPQHF	TGTGCCAGCAGCTTGGCAGGGGGCAATCAGCCCCAGCATTTT
TRBV5-4	.	TRBJ1-1	.	CASSLDLGWNTEAFF	TGTGCCAGCAGCTTGGATCTGGGGTGGAACACTGAAGCTTTCTTT
TRBV27	.	TRBJ2-7	.	CASSLEGGPGFYEQYF	TGTGCCAGCAGTTTAGAGGGCGGCCCCGGGTTTTACGAGCAGTACTTC
TRBV5-1	.	TRBJ2-2	.	CASSSGQANTGELFF	TGCGCCAGCAGCTCGGGACAAGCGAACACCGGGGAGCTGTTTTTT
TRBV6-2/TRBV6-3	.	TRBJ1-1	.	CASSSDLNTEAFF	TGTGCCAGCAGTTCAGACCTAAACACTGAAGCTTTCTTT
TRBV2	.	TRBJ1-5	.	CASSGGLQKNQPQHF	TGTGCCAGCAGTGGGGGTCTACAGAAGAATCAGCCCCAGCATTTT
TRBV5-1	.	TRBJ2-2	.	CASSLLSSLNTGELFF	TGCGCCAGCAGCTTACTATCCTCCCTCAACACCGGGGAGCTGTTTTTT
TRBV9	TRBD1	TRBJ2-5	few	CASSRTGTETQYF	TGTGCCAGCAGCCGGACAGGGACAGAGACCCAGTACTTC
TRBV6-5	.	TRBJ2-2	.	CAIGVNTGELFF	TGTGCCATAGGGGTAAACACCGGGGAGCTGTTTTTT
TRBV7-9	.	TRBJ2-1	.	CASSLAGGHNEQFF	TGTGCCAGCAGCTTAGCGGGAGGCCACAATGAGCAGTTCTTC
TRBV7-2	.	TRBJ1-2	.	CASSLVVSIYGYTF	TGTGCCAGCAGCTTAGTTGTCAGCATCTATGGCTACACCTTC
TRBV10-1	.	TRBJ2-7	.	CASSTTWATSYEQYF	TGCGCCAGCAGTACTACTTGGGCCACCTCCTACGAGCAGTACTTC
TRBV28	TRBD1	TRBJ2-2	.	CASRRQGGTGELFF	TGTGCCAGCAGGAGACAGGGTGGTACCGGGGAGCTGTTTTTT
TRBV30	.	TRBJ1-4	.	CAWSVRRADEKLFF	TGTGCCTGGAGTGTACGCAGGGCCGATGAAAAACTGTTTTTT
TRBV5-5	.	TRBJ1-3	.	CASSFGQGRNTIYF	TGTGCCAGCAGCTTCGGGCAGGGCCGAAACACCATATATTTT
TRBV6-5	.	TRBJ1-3	.	CASSYSSRASGNTIYF	TGTGCCAGCAGTTACTCGAGCAGGGCCTCTGGAAACACCATATATTTT
TRBV29-1	.	TRBJ1-2	.	CSVTQGYGYTF	TGCAGCGTTACACAGGGCTACGGCTACACCTTC
TRBV5-1	TRBD2	TRBJ2-7	few	CASSFGLAGDQGEQYF	TGCGCCAGCAGCTTTGGACTAGCGGGAGACCAGGGCGAGCAGTACTTC
TRBV18	.	TRBJ1-4	.	CASSPPTGRGEKLFF	TGTGCCAGCTCACCACCCACAGGGCGAGGGGAAAAACTGTTTTTT
TRBV5-4	.	TRBJ2-7	.	CASSLAAGSYEQYF	TGTGCCAGCAGCTTGGCTGCTGGCTCCTACGAGCAGTACTTC
TRBV19	TRBD2	TRBJ2-1	.	CASRTGTNYNEQFF	TGTGCCAGTAGGACCGGGACTAACTACAATGAGCAGTTCTTC
TRBV10-3	.	TRBJ2-7	.	CAISDRPYEQYF	TGTGCCATCAGTGACAGGCCCTACGAGCAGTACTTC
TRBV11-2	.	TRBJ1-1	once	CASSFTNTEAFF	TGTGCCAGCAGCTTCACGAACACTGAAGCTTTCTTT
TRBV29-1	.	TRBJ1-5	.	CSVGASNQPQHF	TGCAGCGTTGGGGCCAGCAATCAGCCCCAGCATTTT
TRBV19	.	TRBJ1-3	once	CASSIGGRGNTIYF	TGTGCCAGTAGTATTGGGGGGCGCGGAAACACCATATATTTT
TRBV13	.	TRBJ2-3	.	CASSFTSSTDTQYF	TGTGCCAGCAGTTTTACGTCTAGCACAGATACGCAGTATTTT
TRBV5-5	TRBD1	TRBJ2-3	once	CASSTGQAGDTQYF	TGTGCCAGCAGCACGGGACAGGCCGGAGATACGCAGTATTTT
TRBV5-6	.	TRBJ1-5	.	CASSRNDQPQHF	TGTGCCAGCAGCCGGAACGATCAGCCCCAGCATTTT
TRBV20-1	.	TRBJ2-3	.	CSASSGTSTDTQYF	TGCAGTGCTAGTAGCGGAACTAGCACAGATACGCAGTATTTT
TRBV5-1	TRBD1	TRBJ1-2	.	CASSLGDRGDGYTF	TGCGCCAGCAGCTTGGGGGACAGGGGAGACGGCTACACCTTC
TRBV9	.	TRBJ2-5	.	CASSVGGGRRVEETQYF	TGTGCCAGCAGCGTAGGTGGAGGGAGGAGGGTGGAAGAGACCCAGTACTTC
TRBV3-1/TRBV3-2	TRBD2	TRBJ2-7	.	CASSQEASGRYEQYF	TGTGCCAGCAGCCAAGAAGCTAGCGGGAGGTACGAGCAGTACTTC
TRBV10-3	.	TRBJ2-7	.	CAISESSSYEQYF	TGTGCCATCAGTGAGTCTTCAAGCTACGAGCAGTACTTC
TRBV7-2	TRBD1	TRBJ1-3	.	CASSLDRGSGNTIYF	TGTGCCAGCAGCTTAGACAGGGGCTCTGGAAACACCATATATTTT
TRBV4-1	TRBD1	TRBJ1-1	.	CASSQADRAGTEAFF	TGCGCCAGCAGCCAAGCGGACAGGGCAGGAACTGAAGCTTTCTTT
TRBV14	TRBD2	TRBJ2-4	.	CASSQLAGGSAAKNIQYF	TGTGCCAGCAGCCAACTAGCGGGAGGGTCCGCGGCCAAAAACATTCAGTACTTC
TRBV7-8	TRBD1	TRBJ2-7	.	CASSLAGTGTSYEQYF	TGTGCCAGCAGCTTAGCTGGGACAGGGACTTCCTACGAGCAGTACTTC
TRBV6-5	.	TRBJ1-3	.	CASRSGATSGNTIYF	TGTGCCAGCAGATCAGGGGCCACCTCTGGAAACACCATATATTTT
TRBV5-4	TRBD1	TRBJ1-2	.	CASSSFRGLDGYTF	TGTGCCAGCAGCTCGTTCAGGGGGCTGGATGGCTACACCTTC
TRBV7-9	TRBD2	TRBJ2-3	once	CASSRTSGSWASTDTQYF	TGTGCCAGCAGCCGTACTAGCGGGAGTTGGGCTAGCACAGATACGCAGTATTTT
TRBV10-3	TRBD2	TRBJ2-7	.	CAGSGGRGVTYEQYF	TGTGCCGGCTCGGGTGGTCGGGGGGTCACCTACGAGCAGTACTTC
TRBV2	.	TRBJ2-7	.	CASSGQLYEQYF	TGTGCCAGCAGTGGCCAGCTCTACGAGCAGTACTTC
TRBV5-1	TRBD2	TRBJ2-7	.	CASSNHGGSSYEQYF	TGCGCCAGCAGCAACCACGGGGGGAGCTCCTACGAGCAGTACTTC
TRBV29-1	.	TRBJ1-1	.	CLGRDTASEAFF	TGCTTAGGACGGGACACTGCTTCTGAAGCTTTCTTT
TRBV9	.	TRBJ1-1	.	CASSVYRAGTEAFF	TGTGCCAGCAGCGTGTACAGGGCGGGGACTGAAGCTTTCTTT
TRBV12-3/TRBV12-4	.	TRBJ2-1	.	CASSLSRARRFF	TGTGCCAGCAGTTTATCTCGGGCTAGACGGTTCTTC
TRBV6-1	.	TRBJ1-2	.	CASSDRGTYGYTF	TGTGCCAGCAGTGATAGGGGTACCTATGGCTACACCTTC
TRBV19	.	TRBJ2-1	.	CASTSDRASYNEQFF	.
TRBV3-1/TRBV3-2	.	TRBJ2-2	.	CASSQIALGTPNTGELFF	TGTGCCAGCAGCCAGATCGCCTTGGGGACTCCGAACACCGGGGAGCTGTTTTTT
TRBV6-5	.	TRBJ1-1	.	CASRWLLSTEAFF	TGTGCCAGCAGATGGCTTTTGAGCACTGAAGCTTTCTTT